Shown below are 24 T cell receptor beta chains from a single sample sequenced in a study of T-cell reconstitution after alpha-beta-depleted transplantation in children (dated by TCRdb to about 2016). The treatment or condition label on this specimen signifies: allogeneic hematopoietic cell transplantation with graft depleted of TCRalphabeta T cells and CD19 B cells. Library generation was performed with PCR. Sequenced using an Illumina HiSeq 2500. TCR library preparation used molecular barcoding, with unique molecular identifiers applied to normalize quantification of the TCRbeta repertoire. TCRdb reworked the public reads: Q25 trimming with fastp, MiXCR clone assembly, productive beta chains retained. Rows with a matching CDR3 protein are joined into one entry that keeps the most common DNA and genes. This sample has some 200,000 distinct CDR3 sequences in its table, and roughly 8.3% of those were observed once. Jointly, the top ten make up roughly 36% of the sample.

The material was PBMCs, mostly from graft donor cells, obtained 360 days after TCRalphabeta/CD19-depleted stem cell transplant. Source of these receptors: a male patient between 2 and 15 years old who had a stem cell transplant for acute myeloid leukemia, so the T cells may come from the graft donor.

The table lists this clonotype with many counts. V is TRBV5-1 and J is TRBJ2-5; 9 nucleotides match TRBD1. Germline V gene lookup returns CDR1 SGHRS and CDR2 YFSETQ. V shed 3 bases and J 5 bases; nucleotides not matched to a gene: 8. This CDR3 is built from 15 residues. For the CDR3, the DNA is TGCGCCAGCAGCTGGAGGACAGGGGCCAGGGAGACCCAGTACTTC. This codes for CASSWRTGARETQYF.

This clonotype was picked up many times. The gene calls are TRBV20-1 and TRBJ2-5, with no clear D. The CDR3 covers 15 residues. The V gene lost 6 bases and the J gene lost 0 bases, with 17 bases spanning the gap. From germline, CDR1 is DFQATT and CDR2 SNEGSKA (reference sequence). CDR3 bases: TGCAGTGCCCTTGACTCCTTCAGGAACCAAGAGACCCAGTACTTC. This codes for CSALDSFRNQETQYF.

V and J are TRBV20-1 and TRBJ2-1; D call uncertain. Germline assignment: CDR1 DFQATT and CDR2 SNEGSKA (reference sequence). V was pared by 5 bases and J by 0 bases, with 11 bases between. The CDR3 covers 14 residues. The CDR3 DNA reads as TGCAGTGCTCCGGTGGATGGCTCCTACAATGAGCAGTTCTTC. It is translated as CSAPVDGSYNEQFF.

This clonotype turned up a few times. The chain joins TRBV5-1 to TRBJ2-7; the D gene is possibly TRBD2 (5 bases). In germline, CDR1 is SGHRS, CDR2 YFSETQ. V lost 1 base and J 1 base, leaving 18 bases between the germline ends. The CDR3 contains 17 residues. The CDR3 sequence is CASSLQEYSGYSYEQYF. The CDR3 bases are TGCGCCAGCAGCTTGCAAGAATACTCGGGATATTCCTACGAGCAGTACTTC.

V usage is TRBV7-8 and J usage is TRBJ2-4, with TRBD1 matching 8 bases. Trimming took 5 bases from V and 3 from J; bases not matched to a gene: 9. The CDR3 is 16 amino acids. Germline assignment: CDR1 SGHVS and CDR2 FQNEAQ. CDR3 in amino acids: CASSPPSGGLKNIQYF. CDR3 in DNA: TGTGCCAGCAGCCCCCCGTCAGGGGGCCTCAAAAACATTCAGTACTTC.

This clonotype showed up just once. The chain carries TRBV5-4 and TRBJ1-4; D unclear. The V end was cut by 4 bases, the J end by 6 bases, with 13 bases between. Germline V gene lookup returns CDR1 SGHNT and CDR2 YYREEE (reference sequence). The CDR3 loop spans 14 amino acids. The DNA of the CDR3 is TGTGCCAGCAGCCCCGAGCCAAGGGATGAAAAACTGTTTTTT. Amino acids: CASSPEPRDEKLFF.

The chain links TRBV10-3 to TRBJ2-7, with D perhaps matching TRBD2 (6 bases). V was shortened by 7 bases and J by 1 base, with 14 bases between the two germline ends. Germline V CDR1 and CDR2: ENHRY, SYGVKD. The CDR3 extends over 14 amino acids. The CDR3 DNA reads as TGTGCCATCACCCCCCGGGGAGGTTCCTACGAGCAGTACGTC. It encodes CAITPRGGSYEQYV.

This clonotype occurred many times. The V and J genes are TRBV6-5 and TRBJ1-5; D ambiguous. The CDR3 totals 16 residues. CDR1 is MNHEY, CDR2 SVGAGI, per germline. V was shortened by 2 bases and J by 2 bases, with 13 bases between the two germline ends. CDR3 bases: TGTGCCAGCAGTTACGGTCACCAAATTCGCAATCAGCCCCAGCATTTT. Amino acid sequence: CASSYGHQIRNQPQHF.

CDR3 amino acids: CASSSDRWNQPQHF. The CDR3 coding sequence is TGTGCCAGCAGCTCAGACAGGTGGAATCAGCCCCAGCATTTT. The chain couples TRBV5-5 to TRBJ1-5; possibly TRBD1 for D (6 bases). The germline V gene encodes CDR1 SGHKS and CDR2 YYEKEE (reference sequence). Between the trimmed V and J ends, which lost 3 bases and 4 bases, there was a span of 11 bases. CDR3 length: 14 amino acids.

The sample holds many counts of this clonotype. The CDR3 DNA reads as TGTGCCAGCTCACCCGACAGGGGTTCTGGAAACACCATATATTTT. Translating it yields CASSPDRGSGNTIYF. This chain connects TRBV18 to TRBJ1-3, with 8 bases aligning to TRBD1. Per the germline V gene, CDR1 is KGHSH and CDR2 is LQKENI. The trim removed 3 bases at V and 1 base at J, leaving 2 bases unmatched. This CDR3 is built from 15 residues.

This clonotype was seen many times. This sequence joins TRBV10-3 and TRBJ2-1; D is perhaps TRBD1 or TRBD2 (5 bases each). The CDR3 length is 14 residues. Per germline, CDR1 ENHRY and CDR2 SYGVKD. The V end was cut by 3 bases, the J end by 10 bases, with 16 bases between. CDR3 DNA sequence: TGTGCCATCAGTGAACCACCACCGGGACCCGAGCAGTTCTTC. This gives the protein CAISEPPPGPEQFF.

In this sample, this clonotype turned up many times. The rearrangement joins TRBV18 to TRBJ2-3; D not certain. V was trimmed by 8 bases and J by 3 bases, leaving 6 bases between them. The CDR3 is made up of 11 amino acids. CDR1 is KGHSH and CDR2 is LQKENI in the germline V gene. This CDR3 reads CASSRTDTQYF. The CDR3 region has the DNA TGTGCCAGCAGCCGTACAGATACGCAGTATTTT.

The chain links TRBV28 to TRBJ1-2; TRBD1 is a possible D gene (6 bases). Trimming removed 2 bases at V and 8 bases at J, with 15 bases between. CDR3 length equals 14 residues. The V gene's germline CDR1 is MDHEN and CDR2 SYDVKM. The CDR3 DNA sequence: TGTGCCAGCAGTTTAGGGTACAGGGATCACGGCTACACCTTC. Amino acid sequence: CASSLGYRDHGYTF.

The chain employs TRBV7-1 and TRBJ2-5; D possibly corresponds to TRBD2 (6 bases). TRBV7-1 has ORF status, its function being uncertain. This CDR3 contains 16 residues. CDR3 in amino acids: CVSGSGLESKAETQYF. The CDR3 nucleotides are TGTGTTAGTGGTTCGGGACTGGAAAGCAAAGCAGAGACCCAGTACTTC.

V gene TRBV6-2 or TRBV6-3 combines with J gene TRBJ2-7; 9 bases match TRBD1. The CDR3 length is 15 residues. Unmatched junction bases numbered 4, after V lost 2 bases and J lost 2 bases. Germline CDR1 MNHEY, CDR2 SVGEGT. This CDR3 reads CASSYPGQGTYEQYF. Written as DNA, the CDR3 is TGTGCCAGCAGTTACCCGGGACAGGGAACCTACGAGCAGTACTTC.

This clonotype has a handful of counts. The rearrangement joins TRBV7-9 to TRBJ2-2; D ambiguous. Germline V gene data show CDR1 as SEHNR and CDR2 as FQNEAQ (reference sequence). The CDR3 loop spans 16 amino acids. Trimming removed 1 base from V and 2 bases from J, with 11 bases in between. CDR3 sequence: CASSLEYRVNTGELFF. CDR3 bases: TGTGCCAGCAGCTTAGAGTACCGGGTCAACACCGGGGAGCTGTTTTTT. The full variable domain, with the rest looked up from reference TRBV7-9 and TRBJ2-2, is DTGVSQNPRHKITKRGQNVTFRCDPISEHNRLYWYRQTLGQGPEFLTYFQNEAQLEKSRLLSDRFSAERPKGSFSTLEIQRTEQGDSAMYLCASSLEYRVNTGELFFGEGSRLTVL.

This clonotype was seen at least ten times. The chain's CDR3 is CSANILIEQFF. The CDR3 region has the DNA TGCAGTGCTAACATTCTCATTGAGCAGTTCTTC. The chain carries TRBV20-1 and TRBJ2-1, with D hard to call. Deletions cut 4 bases from V and 9 bases from J, with 10 bases between. Per germline, CDR1 DFQATT and CDR2 SNEGSKA (reference sequence). CDR3 length: 11 residues.

Worth noting for this clonotype: This may be a read error, as it is one base from a much larger clone. V usage is TRBV20-1 and J usage is TRBJ2-1, with D tentatively TRBD1 (6 bases). Trimming stripped 5 bases from V and 8 bases from J, with 22 bases between. This CDR3 is 15 amino acids long. The germline CDR1 and CDR2 sequences are DFQATT and SNEGSKA (reference sequence). CDR3: CSAYLTGTPGDEQFF. For the CDR3, the DNA is TGCAGTGCTTACCTAACCGGGACACCGGGCGATGAGCAGTTCTTC.

The chain has TRBV20-1 and TRBJ1-5; the D is unclear. Germline V gives CDR1 DFQATT, CDR2 SNEGSKA (reference sequence). The CDR3 is 14 amino acids. Trimming shortened V by 2 bases and J by 4 bases, and 12 bases separated the two germline ends. CDR3 coding DNA: TGCAGTGCTAGATCGGGCTGGGGAAATCAGCCCCAGCATTTT. This gives the protein CSARSGWGNQPQHF.

This chain uses TRBV5-1 with TRBJ2-1; weak D call: TRBD1 (6 bases). Trimming cost V 0 bases and J 3 bases, with 19 bases left between them. Germline V gene sequence: CDR1 SGHRS, CDR2 YFSETQ. The CDR3 length is 18 residues. This CDR3 is CASSLAYRWQGLYNEQFF. CDR3 nucleotides: TGCGCCAGCAGCTTGGCTTATCGGTGGCAGGGGCTCTACAATGAGCAGTTCTTC.

V gene TRBV10-1 combines with J gene TRBJ1-1; D possibly corresponds to TRBD1 (5 bases). The germline gives CDR1 WNHNN, CDR2 SYGVQD (reference sequence). This CDR3 has 15 residues. V was pared by 7 bases and J by 2 bases, with 17 bases between. CDR3 DNA sequence: TGCGCCAGCATAGATATGACAGTTGCAAACACTGAAGCTTTCTTT. Translating gives CASIDMTVANTEAFF.

This rearrangement joins TRBV21-1 to TRBJ2-3. TRBV21-1 is a pseudogene locus. This CDR3 comprises 16 residues. This CDR3 is CASSKTYQVITDTQYF. The CDR3 DNA follows: TGTGCCAGCAGCAAAACTTACCAGGTGATCACAGATACGCAGTATTTT.

Concerning this clonotype: A read error may explain this, as a much larger clone is one base away. The gene calls are TRBV7-2 and TRBJ2-7; 7 positions agree with TRBD2. The V segment lost 1 base and the J segment 2 bases; nucleotides outside the gene matches: 2. Per germline, CDR1 SGHTA and CDR2 FQGNSA. The CDR3 is 14 amino acids. DNA of the CDR3: TGTGCCAGCAGCTTAGTTGGGGGGGCCTACGAGCAGTACTTC. Encoded protein: CASSLVGGAYEQYF.

This clonotype has a handful of counts. The CDR3 protein is CASSISGARGETQYF. The CDR3, as DNA: TGTGCCAGTAGTATATCAGGGGCGAGAGGGGAGACCCAGTACTTC. The rearrangement links TRBV19 to TRBJ2-5, with D tentatively TRBD1 (6 bases). CDR3 length equals 15 residues. V was trimmed by 2 bases and J by 5 bases, leaving 15 bases between them. Germline V gene sequence: CDR1 LNHDA, CDR2 SQIVND (reference sequence).